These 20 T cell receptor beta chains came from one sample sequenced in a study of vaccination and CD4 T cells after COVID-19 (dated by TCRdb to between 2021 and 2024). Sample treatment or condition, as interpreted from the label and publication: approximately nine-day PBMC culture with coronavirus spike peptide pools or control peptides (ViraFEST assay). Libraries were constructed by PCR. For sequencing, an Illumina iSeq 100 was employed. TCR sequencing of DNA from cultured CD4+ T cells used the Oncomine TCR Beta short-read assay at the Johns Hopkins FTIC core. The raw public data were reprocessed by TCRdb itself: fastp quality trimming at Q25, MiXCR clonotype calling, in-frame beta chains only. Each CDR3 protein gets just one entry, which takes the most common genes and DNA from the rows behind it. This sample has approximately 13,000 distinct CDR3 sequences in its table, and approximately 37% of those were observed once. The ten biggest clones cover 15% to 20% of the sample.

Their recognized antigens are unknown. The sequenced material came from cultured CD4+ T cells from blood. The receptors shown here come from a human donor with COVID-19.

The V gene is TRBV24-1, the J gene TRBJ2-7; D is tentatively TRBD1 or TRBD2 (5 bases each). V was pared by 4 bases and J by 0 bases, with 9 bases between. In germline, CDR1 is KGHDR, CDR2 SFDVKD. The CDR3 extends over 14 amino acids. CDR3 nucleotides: TGTGCCACCAGTGAGTCGGGGCACTCCTACGAGCAGTACTTC. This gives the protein CATSESGHSYEQYF.

CDR3 region: CASSPRFSSYGYTF. The CDR3 coding sequence is TGTGCCAGCAGCCCACGATTCAGTTCCTATGGCTACACCTTC. The chain employs TRBV7-3 and TRBJ1-2; D unclear. The CDR3 length is 14 residues. With 5 bases removed from V and 4 bases from J, the gap between germline ends came to 14 bases. Germline V gene lookup returns CDR1 SGHTA and CDR2 FQGTGA.

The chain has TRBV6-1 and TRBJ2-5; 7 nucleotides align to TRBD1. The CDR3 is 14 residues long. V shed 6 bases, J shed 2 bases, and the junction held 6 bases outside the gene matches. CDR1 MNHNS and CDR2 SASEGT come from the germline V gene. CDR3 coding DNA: TGTGCCAGCAGCCACCCGGGACAGCAAGAGACCCAGTACTTC. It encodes CASSHPGQQETQYF.

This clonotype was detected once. The DNA for the CDR3 is TGTGCCAGCAGCTTAATGGGGGGCAGTGAGACCCAGTACTTC. Amino acids: CASSLMGGSETQYF. The V and J genes are TRBV7-6 and TRBJ2-5, with D perhaps assigned TRBD1 or TRBD2 (6 bases each). CDR3 length equals 14 residues. Trimming cost V 2 bases and J 5 bases, with 12 bases left between them. The germline gives CDR1 SGHVS, CDR2 FNYEAQ. The complete variable domain, with remaining parts taken from reference TRBV7-6 and TRBJ2-5, reads GAGVSQSPRYKVTKRGQDVALRCDPISGHVSLYWYRQALGQGPEFLTYFNYEAQQDKSGLPNDRFSAERPEGSISTLTIQRTEQRDSAMYRCASSLMGGSETQYFGPGTRLLVL.

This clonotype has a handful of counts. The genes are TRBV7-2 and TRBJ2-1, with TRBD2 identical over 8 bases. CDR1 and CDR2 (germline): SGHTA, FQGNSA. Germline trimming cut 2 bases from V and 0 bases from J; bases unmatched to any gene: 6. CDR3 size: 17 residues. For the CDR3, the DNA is TGTGCCAGCAGCTTAAGAACGGGGGGGGGCTCCTACAATGAGCAGTTCTTC. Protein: CASSLRTGGGSYNEQFF.

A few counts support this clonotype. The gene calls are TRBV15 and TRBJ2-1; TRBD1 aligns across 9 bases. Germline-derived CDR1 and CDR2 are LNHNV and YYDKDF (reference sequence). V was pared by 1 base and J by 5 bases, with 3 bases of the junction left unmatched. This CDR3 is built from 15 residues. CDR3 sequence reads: CATSRAGTGNNEQFF. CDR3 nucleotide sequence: TGTGCCACCAGCAGAGCCGGGACAGGGAACAATGAGCAGTTCTTC.

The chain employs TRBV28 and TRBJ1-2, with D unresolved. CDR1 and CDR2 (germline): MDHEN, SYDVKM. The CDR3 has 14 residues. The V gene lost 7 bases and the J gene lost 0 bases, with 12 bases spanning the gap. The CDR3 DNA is TGTGCCAGCATGCCGGAGGGAGCTAACTATGGCTACACCTTC. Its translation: CASMPEGANYGYTF.

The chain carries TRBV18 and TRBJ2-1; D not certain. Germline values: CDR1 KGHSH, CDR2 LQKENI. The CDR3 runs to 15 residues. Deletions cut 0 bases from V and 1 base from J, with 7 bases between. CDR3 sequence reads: CASSPPSRSYNEQFF. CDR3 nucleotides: TGTGCCAGCTCACCACCCAGTAGATCCTACAATGAGCAGTTCTTC.

Written as DNA, the CDR3 is TGTGCCAGCAGCCCTGACAATGAGCAGTTCTTC. Protein sequence: CASSPDNEQFF. This chain connects TRBV11-3 to TRBJ2-1, with D unresolved. The CDR3 loop spans 11 amino acids. V lost 5 bases, J lost 5 bases, and 4 bases lay in between. Germline V CDR1 and CDR2: SGHNT, YENEEA.

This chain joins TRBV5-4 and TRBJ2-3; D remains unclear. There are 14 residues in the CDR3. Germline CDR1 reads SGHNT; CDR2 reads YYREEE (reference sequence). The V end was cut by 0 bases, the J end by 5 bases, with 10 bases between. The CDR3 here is CASSLVGPGDTQYF. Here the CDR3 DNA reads TGTGCCAGCAGCTTGGTAGGTCCGGGAGATACGCAGTATTTT.

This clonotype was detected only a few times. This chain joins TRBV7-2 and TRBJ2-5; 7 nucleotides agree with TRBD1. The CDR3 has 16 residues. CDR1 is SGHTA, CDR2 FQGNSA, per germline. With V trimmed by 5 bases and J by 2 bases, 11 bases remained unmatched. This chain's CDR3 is CASSLPLGQSQETQYF. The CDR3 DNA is TGTGCCAGCAGCCTCCCCCTGGGACAGTCACAAGAGACCCAGTACTTC. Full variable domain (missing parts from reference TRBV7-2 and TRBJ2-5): GAGVSQSPSNKVTEKGKDVELRCDPISGHTALYWYRQSLGQGLEFLIYFQGNSAPDKSGLPSDRFSAERTGGSVSTLTIQRTQQEDSAVYLCASSLPLGQSQETQYFGPGTRLLVL.

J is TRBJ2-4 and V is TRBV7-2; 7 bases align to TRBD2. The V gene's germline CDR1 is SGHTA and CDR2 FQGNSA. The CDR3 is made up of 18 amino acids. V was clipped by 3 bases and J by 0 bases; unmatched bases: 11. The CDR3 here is CASSLNQAGNLAKNIQYF. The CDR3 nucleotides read TGTGCCAGCAGCTTGAACCAAGCGGGGAACCTAGCCAAAAACATTCAGTACTTC.

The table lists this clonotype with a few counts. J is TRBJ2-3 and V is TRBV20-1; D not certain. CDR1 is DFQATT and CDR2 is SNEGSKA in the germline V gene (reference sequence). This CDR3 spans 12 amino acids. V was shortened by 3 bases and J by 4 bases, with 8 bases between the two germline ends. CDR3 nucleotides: TGCAGTGCTAGGGCACCCGCAGATACGCAGTATTTT. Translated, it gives CSARAPADTQYF.

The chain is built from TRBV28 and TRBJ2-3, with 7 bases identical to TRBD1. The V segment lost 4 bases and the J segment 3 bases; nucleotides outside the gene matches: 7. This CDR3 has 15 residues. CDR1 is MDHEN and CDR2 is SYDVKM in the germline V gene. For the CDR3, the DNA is TGTGCCAGCAGTTCGCCGAACAGGGGAACAGATACGCAGTATTTT. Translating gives CASSSPNRGTDTQYF.

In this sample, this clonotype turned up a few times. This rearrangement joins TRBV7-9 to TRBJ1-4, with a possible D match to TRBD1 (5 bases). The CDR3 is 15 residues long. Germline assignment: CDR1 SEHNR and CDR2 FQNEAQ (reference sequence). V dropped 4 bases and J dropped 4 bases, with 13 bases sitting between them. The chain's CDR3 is CASSSDGALNEKLFF. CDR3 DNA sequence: TGTGCCAGCAGCTCTGACGGGGCCCTTAATGAAAAACTGTTTTTT.

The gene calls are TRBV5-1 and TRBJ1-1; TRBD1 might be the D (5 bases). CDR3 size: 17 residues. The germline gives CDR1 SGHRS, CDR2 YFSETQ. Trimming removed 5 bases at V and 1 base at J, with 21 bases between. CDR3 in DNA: TGCGCCAGCAGTCTGTTTGTGGGCGGGACGGGGAACACTGAAGCTTTCTTT. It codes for CASSLFVGGTGNTEAFF.

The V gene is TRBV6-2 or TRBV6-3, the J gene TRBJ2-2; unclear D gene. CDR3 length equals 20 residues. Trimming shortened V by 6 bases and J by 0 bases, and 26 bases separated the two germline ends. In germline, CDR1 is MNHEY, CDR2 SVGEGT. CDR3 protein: CASRRTLRVYSRPNTGELFF. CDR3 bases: TGTGCCAGCAGACGAACTCTCCGGGTCTACTCGCGCCCGAACACCGGGGAGCTGTTTTTT.

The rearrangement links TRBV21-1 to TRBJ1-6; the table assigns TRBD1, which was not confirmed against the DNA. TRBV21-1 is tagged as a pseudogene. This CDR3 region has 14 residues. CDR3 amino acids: CASNGAGERSPLHF. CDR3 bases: TGTGCCAGCAACGGGGCAGGGGAGAGGTCACCCCTCCACTTT.

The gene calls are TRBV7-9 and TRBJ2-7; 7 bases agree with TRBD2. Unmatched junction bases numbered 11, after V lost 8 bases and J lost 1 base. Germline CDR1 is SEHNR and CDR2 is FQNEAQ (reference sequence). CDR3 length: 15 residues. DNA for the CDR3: TGTGCCAGCGCGTGGGAGGGGACTAAATCCTACGAGCAGTACTTC. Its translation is CASAWEGTKSYEQYF.

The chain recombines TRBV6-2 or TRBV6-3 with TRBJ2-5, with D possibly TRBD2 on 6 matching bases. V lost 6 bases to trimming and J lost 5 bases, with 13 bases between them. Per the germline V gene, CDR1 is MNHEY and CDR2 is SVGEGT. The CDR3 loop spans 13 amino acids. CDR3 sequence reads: CASRPSGGETQYF. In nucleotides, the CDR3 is TGTGCCAGCAGACCGAGTGGGGGGGAGACCCAGTACTTC.